The clone carrying this TCR beta chain appeared once. This sample was included in a study of blood T cell repertoires in COVID-19. TCRdb's table, derived via immunoSEQ multiplex PCR, lists solely in-frame clones and lacks some. Among 300,000 to 350,000 clones, 85% to 90% were seen once, and the ten largest hold more than 5.5%. V gave up 5 bases and J gave up 6 bases; unmatched junction bases: 4. CDR3 size: 14 residues. Germline values: CDR1 MNHEY, CDR2 SMNVEV (reference sequence). The sequence was obtained from a woman aged 70 to 79 with COVID-19, enrolled during active disease. Sequenced material: peripheral blood. V gene TRBV27 combines with J gene TRBJ2-1; 10 bases are a match to TRBD2. The CDR3 is CASSPSGGTNEQFF. The DNA for the CDR3 is TGTGCCAGCAGTCCTAGCGGGGGAACCAATGAGCAGTTCTTC.